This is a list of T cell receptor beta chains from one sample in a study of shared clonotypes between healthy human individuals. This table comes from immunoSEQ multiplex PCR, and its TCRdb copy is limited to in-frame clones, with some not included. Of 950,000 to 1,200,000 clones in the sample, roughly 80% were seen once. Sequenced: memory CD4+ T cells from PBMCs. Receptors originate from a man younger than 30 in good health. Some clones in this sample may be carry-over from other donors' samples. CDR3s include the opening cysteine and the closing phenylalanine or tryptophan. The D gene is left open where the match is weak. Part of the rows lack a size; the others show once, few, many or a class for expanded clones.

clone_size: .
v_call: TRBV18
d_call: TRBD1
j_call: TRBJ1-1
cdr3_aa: CASSPRDRNTEAFF
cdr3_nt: TGTGCCAGCTCACCACGGGACAGGAACACTGAAGCTTTCTTT

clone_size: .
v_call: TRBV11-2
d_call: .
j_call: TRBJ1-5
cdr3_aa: CASSFGTTSSNQPQHF
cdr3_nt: TGTGCCAGCAGCTTCGGGACAACTTCTAGCAATCAGCCCCAGCATTTT

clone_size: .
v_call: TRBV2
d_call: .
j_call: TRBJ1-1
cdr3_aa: CASRRQTEAFF
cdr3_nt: TGTGCCAGCAGGAGACAGACCGAAGCTTTCTTT

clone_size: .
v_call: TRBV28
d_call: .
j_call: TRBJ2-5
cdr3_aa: CASSFGYPKQETQYF
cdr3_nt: TGTGCCAGCAGTTTTGGGTACCCGAAGCAAGAGACCCAGTACTTC

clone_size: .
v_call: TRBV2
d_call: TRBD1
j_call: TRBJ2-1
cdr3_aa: CASSPDRGNYNEQFF
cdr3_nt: TGTGCCAGCAGTCCGGACAGGGGGAACTACAATGAGCAGTTCTTC

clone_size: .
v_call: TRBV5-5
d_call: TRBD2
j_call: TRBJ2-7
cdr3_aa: CASTSTSGTWDEQYF
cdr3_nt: TGTGCCAGCACCTCGACTAGCGGGACCTGGGACGAGCAGTACTTC

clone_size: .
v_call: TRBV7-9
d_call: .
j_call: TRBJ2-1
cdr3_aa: CAGSFPGLDQPSSYNEQFF
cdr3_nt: TGTGCCGGCAGCTTTCCGGGACTGGACCAACCAAGCTCCTACAATGAGCAGTTCTTC

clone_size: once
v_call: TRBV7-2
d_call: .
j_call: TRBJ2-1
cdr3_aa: CASSLVSGVYNEQFF
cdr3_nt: TGTGCCAGCAGCTTAGTATCCGGGGTATACAATGAGCAGTTCTTC

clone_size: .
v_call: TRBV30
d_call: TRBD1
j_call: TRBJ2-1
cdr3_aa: CAWDRGFSEQFF
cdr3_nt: TGTGCCTGGGACAGGGGGTTCAGTGAGCAGTTCTTC

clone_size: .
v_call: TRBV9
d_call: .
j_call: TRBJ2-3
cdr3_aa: CASSAGLHTDTQYF
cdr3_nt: TGTGCCAGCAGCGCGGGACTTCACACAGATACGCAGTATTTT

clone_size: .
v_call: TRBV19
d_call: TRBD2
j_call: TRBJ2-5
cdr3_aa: CASSIGPGGQETQYF
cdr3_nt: TGTGCCAGTAGTATCGGCCCGGGGGGCCAAGAGACCCAGTACTTC

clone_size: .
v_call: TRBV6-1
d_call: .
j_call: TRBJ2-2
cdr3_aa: CAAKGGSGELFF
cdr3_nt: TGTGCCGCAAAGGGGGGCTCCGGGGAGCTGTTTTTT

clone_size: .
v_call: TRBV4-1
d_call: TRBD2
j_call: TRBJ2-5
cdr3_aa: CASSQGGGRTPQETQYF
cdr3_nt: TGCGCCAGCAGCCAAGGGGGCGGGAGGACCCCCCAAGAGACCCAGTACTTC

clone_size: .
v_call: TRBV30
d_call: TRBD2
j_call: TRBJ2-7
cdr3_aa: CAGILAGGTYEQYF
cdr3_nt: TGTGCCGGTATACTAGCGGGAGGAACCTACGAGCAGTACTTC

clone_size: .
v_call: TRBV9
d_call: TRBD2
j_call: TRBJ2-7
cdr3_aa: CASSVGSGEGSPVGQYF
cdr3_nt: TGTGCCAGCAGCGTAGGATCCGGGGAGGGGAGCCCTGTTGGCCAGTACTTC

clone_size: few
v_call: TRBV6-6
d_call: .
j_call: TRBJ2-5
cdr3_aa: CASNPRGEETQYF
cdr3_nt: TGTGCCAGCAATCCTCGGGGTGAAGAGACCCAGTACTTC

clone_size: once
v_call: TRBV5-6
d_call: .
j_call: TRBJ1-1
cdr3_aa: CASSFSPVRVNTEAFF
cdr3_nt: TGTGCCAGCAGCTTTTCCCCGGTAAGGGTGAACACTGAAGCTTTCTTT

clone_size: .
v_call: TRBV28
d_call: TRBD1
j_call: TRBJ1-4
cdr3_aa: CASSLLDRGATNEKLFF
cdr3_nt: TGTGCCAGCAGTTTATTAGACAGGGGCGCAACTAATGAAAAACTGTTTTTT

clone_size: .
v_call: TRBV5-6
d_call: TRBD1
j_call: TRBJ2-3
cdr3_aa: CASSSDGTGGEDTQYF
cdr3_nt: TGTGCCAGCAGCTCGGACGGGACAGGGGGAGAAGATACGCAGTATTTT

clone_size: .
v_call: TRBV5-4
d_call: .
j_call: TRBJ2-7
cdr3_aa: CASSLWGPSYEQYF
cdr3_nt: TGTGCCAGCAGCTTGTGGGGACCCTCGTACGAGCAGTACTTC

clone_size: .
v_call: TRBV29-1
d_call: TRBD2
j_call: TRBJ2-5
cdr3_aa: CSVGSGAQETQYF
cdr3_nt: TGCAGCGTTGGTAGCGGGGCCCAAGAGACCCAGTACTTC

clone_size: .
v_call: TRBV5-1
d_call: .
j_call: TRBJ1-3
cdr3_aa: CASSNQGSGNTIYF
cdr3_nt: TGCGCCAGCAGCAATCAGGGCTCTGGAAACACCATATATTTT

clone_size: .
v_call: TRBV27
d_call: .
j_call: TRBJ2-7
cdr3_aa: CASSKIAEYEQYF
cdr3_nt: TGTGCCAGCAGTAAGATAGCGGAGTACGAGCAGTACTTC

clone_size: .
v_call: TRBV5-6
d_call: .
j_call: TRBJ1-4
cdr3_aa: CASSLRATNEKLFF
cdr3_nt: TGTGCCAGCAGCTTGCGAGCAACTAATGAAAAACTGTTTTTT

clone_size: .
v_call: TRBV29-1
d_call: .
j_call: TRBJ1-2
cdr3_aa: CSVGFRGYGYTF
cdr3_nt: TGCAGCGTTGGATTTAGGGGCTATGGCTACACCTTC

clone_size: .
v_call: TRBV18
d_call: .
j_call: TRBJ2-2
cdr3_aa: CASSEQGSHFSGELFF
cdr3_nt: TGTGCCAGCTCAGAACAGGGTTCCCACTTTTCCGGGGAGCTGTTTTTT

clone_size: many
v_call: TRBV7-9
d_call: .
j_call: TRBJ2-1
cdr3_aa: CASSRGGPNEQFF
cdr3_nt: TGTGCCAGCAGCCGCGGAGGGCCCAATGAGCAGTTCTTC

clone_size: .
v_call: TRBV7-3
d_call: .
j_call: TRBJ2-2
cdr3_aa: CASSLIGDGELFF
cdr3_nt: TGTGCCAGCAGCCTAATAGGGGACGGGGAGCTGTTTTTT

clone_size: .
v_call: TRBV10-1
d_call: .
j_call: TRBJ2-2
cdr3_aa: CASSASNTGELFF
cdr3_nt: TGCGCCAGCTCCGCCTCGAACACCGGGGAGCTGTTTTTT

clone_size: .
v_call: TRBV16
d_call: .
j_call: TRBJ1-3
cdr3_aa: CASSQQQGSGNTIYF
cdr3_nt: TGTGCCAGCAGCCAACAACAGGGTTCCGGAAACACCATATATTTT

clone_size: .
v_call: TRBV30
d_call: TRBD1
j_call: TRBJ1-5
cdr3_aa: CAWTLQGANQPQHF
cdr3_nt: TGTGCCTGGACCTTACAGGGGGCTAATCAGCCCCAGCATTTT

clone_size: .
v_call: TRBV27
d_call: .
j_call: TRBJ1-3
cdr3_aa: CASSPRRDPSGNTIYF
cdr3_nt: TGTGCCAGCAGTCCACGCAGGGACCCCTCTGGAAACACCATATATTTT